A single sample is the source of the 12 T cell receptor beta chains below, sequenced in a study of blood T cells in healthy people across ages. The use of a sample-barcoded 5' primer and a J-beta primer mix characterized a second PCR of roughly 7 to 12 cycles. From the 5' RACE reads, TCRdb called clonotypes with MiXCR, one entry per CDR3 protein. The sample includes some 1,000,000 distinct CDR3 sequences, almost 25% of them seen just once. These data also featured in a second study, about T cells of mothers and their children.

The material sequenced was blood. All receptors come from a girl aged 2 to 10 in good health.

This clonotype was seen a handful of times. At one of its ends the junction is not consistent with the germline gene, which may arise from a read error. This chain links TRBV5-1 with TRBJ2-5; D ambiguous. The CDR3 runs 11 residues. In germline, CDR1 is SGHRS, CDR2 YFSETQ. For the CDR3, the DNA is TGCGCCAGCAAGGACCACGAGACCCAGTACTTC. Translating it yields CASKDHETQYF.

This clonotype was counted only a few times. V usage is TRBV18 and J usage is TRBJ2-5, with D perhaps matching TRBD2 (6 bases). Trimming left V 2 bases short and J 4 bases short, with 20 bases between. CDR3 length: 17 amino acids. Per the germline V gene, CDR1 is KGHSH and CDR2 is LQKENI. CDR3 sequence (DNA): TGTGCCAGCTCACCAGATCACCGGGCCTGGCGGGGAGAGACCCAGTACTTC. It is translated as CASSPDHRAWRGETQYF.

The chain has TRBV5-1 and TRBJ2-5; the match to TRBD1 covers 7 bases. The CDR3 length is 15 residues. The germline V gene encodes CDR1 SGHRS and CDR2 YFSETQ. The V segment lost 7 bases and the J segment 1 base; nucleotides outside the gene matches: 10. The CDR3 DNA reads as TGCGCCAGCCAAGGCTTAGACAGGGTCCAAGAGACCCAGTACTTC. Amino acids: CASQGLDRVQETQYF.

The chain recombines TRBV29-1 with TRBJ2-5; TRBD1 aligns across 11 bases. Matching the DNA end better, TRBJ2-7 makes the J call doubtful. The CDR3 sequence is 13 residues long. Germline V gives CDR1 SQVTM, CDR2 ANQGSEA. In DNA form, the CDR3 reads TGCAGCGTGGCGGGACAGGGGGCCTACGAGCAGTACTTC. It encodes CSVAGQGAYEQYF.

The CDR3 loop reads CSVPRQDFWETQYF. CDR3 nucleotide sequence: TGCAGCGTTCCCAGACAGGATTTTTGGGAGACCCAGTACTTC. The chain uses TRBV29-1 and TRBJ2-5, with a tentative D call TRBD1 (6 bases). Between the trimmed V and J ends, which lost 5 bases and 5 bases, there was a span of 18 bases. Germline lookup yields CDR1 SQVTM and CDR2 ANQGSEA. This CDR3 has 14 residues. Full variable domain (missing parts from reference TRBV29-1 and TRBJ2-5): SAVISQKPSRDICQRGTSLTIQCQVDSQVTMMFWYRQQPGQSLTLIATANQGSEATYESGFVIDKFPISRPNLTFSTLTVSNMSPEDSSIYLCSVPRQDFWETQYFGPGTRLLVL.

This clonotype occurred a few times. The chain couples TRBV7-2 to TRBJ2-5; 10 nucleotides line up with TRBD2. The J call is uncertain, as TRBJ2-7 better fits the DNA end. The germline gives CDR1 SGHTA, CDR2 FQGNSA. CDR3 length equals 15 residues. CDR3 protein: CASSLEAGGGYEQYF. Here the CDR3 DNA reads TGTGCCAGCAGCTTAGAAGCGGGAGGGGGCTACGAGCAGTACTTC.

The chain couples TRBV7-8 to TRBJ2-5; D is uncertain. The J call may be faulty, since TRBJ2-7 better matches the DNA end. CDR1 and CDR2 from the germline V gene are SGHVS and FQNEAQ. CDR3 length: 17 residues. The CDR3 DNA is TGTGCCAGCAGCTTAAATCTGCAGCTGGACCGTGGGTACGAGCAGTACTTC. Translated, it gives CASSLNLQLDRGYEQYF.

There are a few counts of this clonotype. The chain employs TRBV3-1 and TRBJ2-3, with D possibly called TRBD1 or TRBD2 (5 bases each). Trimming took 4 bases from V and 2 from J, leaving 10 bases between them. CDR1 is LGHDT, CDR2 YNNKEL, per germline (reference sequence). The CDR3 length is 14 residues. As DNA, the CDR3 is TGTGCCAGCAGCCTTGGGGACGCCACAGATACGCAGTATTTT. Its protein is CASSLGDATDTQYF.

This clonotype turned up a few times. This chain connects TRBV4-3 to TRBJ2-5, with D uncertain. From germline, CDR1 is LGHNA and CDR2 YSLEER. The CDR3 is 17 residues long. The germline V and J ends were trimmed by 0 bases and 5 bases, with 19 bases remaining between them. Written as DNA, the CDR3 is TGCGCCAGCAGCCAAGATCTCGAGTCTGGGCTTAGGGAGACCCAGTACTTC. As protein: CASSQDLESGLRETQYF.

The rearrangement links TRBV14 to TRBJ2-5; 13 positions agree with TRBD2. The J call is uncertain, as TRBJ2-1 better fits the DNA end. This CDR3 contains 18 residues. CDR1 SGHDN and CDR2 FVKESK come from the germline V gene. In nucleotides, the CDR3 is TGTGCCAGCAGCGGAATCAAGACTAGCGGGAGGTTTGTGAATGAGCAGTTCTTC. It is translated as CASSGIKTSGRFVNEQFF.

The chain has TRBV2 and TRBJ2-1; D is undetermined. Trimming shortened V by 7 bases and J by 0 bases, and 4 bases separated the two germline ends. This CDR3 is 12 amino acids long. The germline V gene has CDR1 SNHLY and CDR2 FYNNEI. CDR3 nucleotides: TGTGCCAGCAAGGCCTCCTACAATGAGCAGTTCTTC. Protein: CASKASYNEQFF. Variable domain in full (rest from reference TRBV2 and TRBJ2-1): EPEVTQTPSHQVTQMGQEVILRCVPISNHLYFYWYRQILGQKVEFLVSFYNNEISEKSEIFDDQFSVERPDGSNFTLKIRSTKLEDSAMYFCASKASYNEQFFGPGTRLTVL.

There are a few counts of this clonotype. The CDR3 reads CASSRRDSRSTDTQYF. The DNA of the CDR3 is TGTGCCAGCAGTCGCCGGGACAGCCGAAGCACAGATACGCAGTATTTT. The chain couples TRBV12-3 or TRBV12-4 to TRBJ2-3; 7 nucleotides match TRBD1. J was trimmed by 0 bases and V by 5 bases; bases with no gene match: 8. There are 16 residues in the CDR3.